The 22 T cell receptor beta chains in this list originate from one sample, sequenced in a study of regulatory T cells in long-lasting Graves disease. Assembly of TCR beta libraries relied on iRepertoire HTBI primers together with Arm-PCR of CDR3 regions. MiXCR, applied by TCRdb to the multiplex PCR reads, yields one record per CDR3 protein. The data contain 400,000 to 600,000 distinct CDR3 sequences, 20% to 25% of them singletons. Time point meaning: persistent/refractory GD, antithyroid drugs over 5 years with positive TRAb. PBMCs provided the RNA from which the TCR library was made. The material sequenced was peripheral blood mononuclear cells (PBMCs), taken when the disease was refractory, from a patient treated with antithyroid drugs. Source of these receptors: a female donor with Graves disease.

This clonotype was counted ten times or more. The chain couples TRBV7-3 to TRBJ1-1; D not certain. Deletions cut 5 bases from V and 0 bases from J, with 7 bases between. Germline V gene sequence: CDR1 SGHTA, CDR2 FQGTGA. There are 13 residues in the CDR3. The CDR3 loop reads CASSAQLNTEAFF. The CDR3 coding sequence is TGTGCCAGCAGCGCTCAATTGAACACTGAAGCTTTCTTT.

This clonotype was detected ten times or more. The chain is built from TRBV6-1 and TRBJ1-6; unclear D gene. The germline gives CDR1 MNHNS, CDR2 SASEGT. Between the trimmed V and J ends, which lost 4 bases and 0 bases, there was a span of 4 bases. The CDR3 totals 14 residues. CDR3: CASSAPSYNSPLHF. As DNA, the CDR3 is TGTGCCAGCAGTGCCCCCTCCTATAATTCACCCCTCCACTTT.

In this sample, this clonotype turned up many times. The CDR3 here is CASSESGAHGQPQHF. The CDR3 DNA reads as TGTGCCAGCAGTGAATCCGGGGCCCACGGTCAGCCCCAGCATTTT. The rearrangement joins TRBV2 to TRBJ1-5, with a possible D match to TRBD1 (5 bases). V was shortened by 2 bases and J by 6 bases, with 14 bases between the two germline ends. This CDR3 comprises 15 residues. Germline lookup yields CDR1 SNHLY and CDR2 FYNNEI.

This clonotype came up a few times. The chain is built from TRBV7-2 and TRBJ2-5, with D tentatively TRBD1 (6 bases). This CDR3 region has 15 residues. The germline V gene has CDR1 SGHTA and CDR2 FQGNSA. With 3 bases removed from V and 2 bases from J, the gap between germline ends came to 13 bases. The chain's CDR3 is CASSFTGTQQETQYF. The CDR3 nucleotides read TGTGCCAGCAGCTTCACGGGGACACAACAAGAGACCCAGTACTTC.

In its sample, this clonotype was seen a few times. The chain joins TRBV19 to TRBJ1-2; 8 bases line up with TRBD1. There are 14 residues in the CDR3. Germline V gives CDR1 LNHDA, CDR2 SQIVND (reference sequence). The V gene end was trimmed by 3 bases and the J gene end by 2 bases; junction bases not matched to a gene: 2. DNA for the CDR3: TGTGCCAGTAGTATGGGACAGGAGAACTATGGCTACACCTTC. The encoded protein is CASSMGQENYGYTF.

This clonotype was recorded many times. DNA for the CDR3: TGTGCCAGCAGTTTAGGCGGAATCTCCTACGAGCAGTACTTC. Translation gives CASSLGGISYEQYF. This chain uses TRBV12-3 or TRBV12-4 with TRBJ2-7; D remains ambiguous. V dropped 1 base and J dropped 0 bases, with 7 bases sitting between them. The CDR3 has 14 amino acids.

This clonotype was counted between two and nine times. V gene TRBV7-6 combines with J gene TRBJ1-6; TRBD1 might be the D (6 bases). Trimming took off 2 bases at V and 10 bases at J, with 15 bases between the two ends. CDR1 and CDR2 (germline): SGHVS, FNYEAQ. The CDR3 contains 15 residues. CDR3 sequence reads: CASSLMEWGQSPLHF. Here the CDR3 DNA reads TGTGCCAGCAGCTTAATGGAATGGGGACAATCACCCCTCCACTTT.

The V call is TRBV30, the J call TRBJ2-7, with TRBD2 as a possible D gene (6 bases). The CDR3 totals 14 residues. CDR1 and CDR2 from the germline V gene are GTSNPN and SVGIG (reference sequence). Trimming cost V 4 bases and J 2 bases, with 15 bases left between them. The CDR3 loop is CAWNRGVITYEQYF. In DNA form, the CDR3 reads TGTGCCTGGAACCGCGGGGTGATTACCTACGAGCAGTACTTC.

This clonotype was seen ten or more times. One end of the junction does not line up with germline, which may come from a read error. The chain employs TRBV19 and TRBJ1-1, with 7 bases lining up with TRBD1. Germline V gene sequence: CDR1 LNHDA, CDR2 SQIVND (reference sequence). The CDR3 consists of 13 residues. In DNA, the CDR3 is TGTGCCAGCAGTACACAGGGGAGAACTGAAGCTTTCTTT. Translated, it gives CASSTQGRTEAFF.

CDR3 nucleotides: TGCAGCGTTGAGGGGCGGTTGCGACCGAACACTGAAGCTTTCTTT. Encoded protein: CSVEGRLRPNTEAFF. The rearrangement uses TRBV29-1 and TRBJ1-1, with TRBD1 as a possible D gene (5 bases). Per germline, CDR1 SQVTM and CDR2 ANQGSEA. V lost 3 bases to trimming and J lost 1 base, with 15 bases between them. The CDR3 runs to 15 residues.

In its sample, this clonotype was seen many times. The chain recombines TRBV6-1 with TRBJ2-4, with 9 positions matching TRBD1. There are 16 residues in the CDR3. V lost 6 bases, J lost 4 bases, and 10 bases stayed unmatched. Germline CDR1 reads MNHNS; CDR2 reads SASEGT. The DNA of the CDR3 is TGTGCCAGCAGCCGGACAGGGGCCTGGGGTAAAAACATTCAGTACTTC. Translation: CASSRTGAWGKNIQYF.

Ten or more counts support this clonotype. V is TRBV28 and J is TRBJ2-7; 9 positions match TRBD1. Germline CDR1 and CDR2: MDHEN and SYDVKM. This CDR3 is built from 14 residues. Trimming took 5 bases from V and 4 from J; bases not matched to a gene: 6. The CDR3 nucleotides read TGTGCCAGCAGTACCACGACAGGGGGGTACGAGCAGTACTTC. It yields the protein CASSTTTGGYEQYF.

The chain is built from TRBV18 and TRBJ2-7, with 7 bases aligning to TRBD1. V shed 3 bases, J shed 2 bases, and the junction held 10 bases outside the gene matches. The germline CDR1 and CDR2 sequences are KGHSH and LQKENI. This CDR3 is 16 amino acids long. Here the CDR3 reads CASSPFTGDTPYEQYF. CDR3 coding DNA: TGTGCCAGCTCACCCTTTACAGGGGACACCCCCTACGAGCAGTACTTC.

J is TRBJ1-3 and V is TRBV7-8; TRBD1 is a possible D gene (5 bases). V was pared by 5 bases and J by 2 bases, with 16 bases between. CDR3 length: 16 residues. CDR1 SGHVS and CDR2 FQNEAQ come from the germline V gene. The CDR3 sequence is CASSPRRGMAGNTIYF. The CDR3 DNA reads TGTGCCAGCAGCCCGAGGAGGGGAATGGCTGGAAACACCATATATTTT.

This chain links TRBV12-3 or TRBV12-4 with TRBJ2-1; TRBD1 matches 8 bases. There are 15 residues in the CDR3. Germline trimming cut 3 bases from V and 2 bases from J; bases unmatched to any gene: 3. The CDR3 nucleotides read TGTGCCAGCAGTTTTCCAGGGGGCGCCTACAATGAGCAGTTCTTC. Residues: CASSFPGGAYNEQFF.

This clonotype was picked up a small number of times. CDR3 loop: CASSLAAPGRTLTGYTF. Written as DNA, the CDR3 is TGTGCCAGCAGCTTAGCGGCTCCGGGACGGACCTTGACGGGCTACACCTTC. V is TRBV7-9 and J is TRBJ1-2; weak D call: TRBD1 (5 bases). Germline V gives CDR1 SEHNR, CDR2 FQNEAQ (reference sequence). The CDR3 runs 17 residues. Between the trimmed V and J ends, which lost 0 bases and 8 bases, there was a span of 22 bases.

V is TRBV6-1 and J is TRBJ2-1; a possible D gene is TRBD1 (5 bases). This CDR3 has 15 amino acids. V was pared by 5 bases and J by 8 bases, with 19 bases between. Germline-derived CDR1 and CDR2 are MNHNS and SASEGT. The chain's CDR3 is CASSLQGHRADEQFF. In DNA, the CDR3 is TGTGCCAGCAGTCTTCAGGGCCACCGGGCGGATGAGCAGTTCTTC.

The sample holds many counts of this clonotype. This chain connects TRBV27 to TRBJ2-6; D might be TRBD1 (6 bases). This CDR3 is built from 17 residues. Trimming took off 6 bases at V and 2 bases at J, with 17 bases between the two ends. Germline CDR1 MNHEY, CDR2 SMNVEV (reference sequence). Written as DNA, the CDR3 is TGTGCCAGCAGGCCCCAGGGGCCTATGGCTGGGGCCAACGTCCTGACTTTC. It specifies CASRPQGPMAGANVLTF.

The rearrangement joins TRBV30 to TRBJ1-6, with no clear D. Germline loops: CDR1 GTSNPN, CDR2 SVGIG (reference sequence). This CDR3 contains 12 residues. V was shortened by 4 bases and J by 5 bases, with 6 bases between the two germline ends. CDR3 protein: CAWTQHNSPLHF. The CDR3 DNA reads TGTGCCTGGACGCAGCATAATTCACCCCTCCACTTT.

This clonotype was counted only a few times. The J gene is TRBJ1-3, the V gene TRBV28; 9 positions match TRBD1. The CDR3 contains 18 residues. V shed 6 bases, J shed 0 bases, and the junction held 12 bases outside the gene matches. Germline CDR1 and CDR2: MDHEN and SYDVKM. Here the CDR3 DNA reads TGTGCCAGCAGCCGGCCCACCGGGACAGGGATCTCTGGAAACACCATATATTTT. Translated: CASSRPTGTGISGNTIYF.

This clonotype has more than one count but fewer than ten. The DNA of the CDR3 is TGTGCCAGCAGTTTCCAGGGCCTCTCTGGAAACACCATATATTTT. Translation: CASSFQGLSGNTIYF. This chain uses TRBV12-3 or TRBV12-4 with TRBJ1-3, with a weak D call TRBD1 (5 bases). CDR3 size: 15 residues. The germline V and J ends were trimmed by 3 bases and 0 bases, with 9 bases remaining between them.

The CDR3 region has the DNA TGTGCCAGCCTCAGGGAAAACACTGAAGCTTTCTTT. Translation: CASLRENTEAFF. The J gene is TRBJ1-1, the V gene TRBV6-2 or TRBV6-3; D perhaps matches TRBD1 (5 bases). This CDR3 is 12 amino acids long. In germline, CDR1 is MNHEY, CDR2 SVGEGT. The ends were cut back, 8 bases at V and 2 bases at J, with 9 bases in the middle.